What follows are 22 T cell receptor beta chains derived from one specimen sequenced in a study of blood T cell repertoires in COVID-19. Sequencing used immunoSEQ multiplex PCR; TCRdb keeps in-frame clones, though not all of them. Here the sample spans about 180,000 clones, roughly 85% being singletons. The sample consisted of PBMCs or T cells enriched from blood (not recorded which). Source of these receptors: a man aged 35 to 55 who had recovered from COVID-19.

V is TRBV6-5 and J is TRBJ2-1, with D perhaps matching TRBD2 (5 bases). Germline CDR1 reads MNHEY; CDR2 reads SVGAGI. The CDR3 extends over 15 amino acids. V lost 6 bases and J lost 1, with 13 bases in between. The CDR3 here is CASSSQSGSYNEQFF. The DNA of the CDR3 is TGTGCCAGCAGCTCCCAGTCGGGATCCTACAATGAGCAGTTCTTC.

The rearrangement joins TRBV5-1 to TRBJ1-3; D gene uncertain. Trimming took off 7 bases at V and 0 bases at J, with 11 bases between the two ends. The CDR3 loop spans 14 amino acids. Per the germline V gene, CDR1 is SGHRS and CDR2 is YFSETQ. The CDR3 region is CASREAGSGNTIYF. In nucleotides, the CDR3 is TGCGCCAGCCGGGAGGCCGGCTCTGGAAACACCATATATTTT.

The genes are TRBV19 and TRBJ1-5; maybe TRBD1 (5 bases). The CDR3 covers 17 residues. The germline CDR1 and CDR2 sequences are LNHDA and SQIVND (reference sequence). V shed 0 bases and J shed 3 bases, with 15 bases lying between them. The CDR3 coding sequence is TGTGCCAGTAGTATAGAGGGAGGGGCTCCATTCAATCAGCCCCAGCATTTT. Translating gives CASSIEGGAPFNQPQHF.

This chain joins TRBV7-8 and TRBJ2-1, with D tentatively TRBD1 (5 bases). CDR3 length equals 13 residues. CDR1 is SGHVS, CDR2 FQNEAQ, per germline. Trimming cost V 0 bases and J 10 bases, with 10 bases left between them. The CDR3 sequence is CASSLARQGEQFF. CDR3 DNA sequence: TGTGCCAGCAGCTTAGCCAGGCAGGGCGAGCAGTTCTTC.

The rearrangement links TRBV30 to TRBJ2-1, with D tentatively TRBD2 (5 bases). The V and J ends lost 1 base and 6 bases respectively, with 16 bases between them. Germline CDR1 and CDR2: GTSNPN and SVGIG (reference sequence). The CDR3 has 15 amino acids. The CDR3 nucleotides read TGTGCCTGGAGTGGGACTCTGCCTCTCGGCAATGAGCAGTTCTTC. As protein: CAWSGTLPLGNEQFF.

The chain uses TRBV11-3 and TRBJ2-1, with 15 nucleotides matching TRBD2. CDR3 size: 20 residues. Trimming removed 4 bases from V and 7 bases from J; junction bases left unmatched: 17. The germline V gene encodes CDR1 SGHNT and CDR2 YENEEA. This CDR3 is CASSYPTPGTSGGRGNEQFF. CDR3 DNA: TGTGCCAGCAGCTATCCAACGCCGGGGACTAGCGGGGGGCGTGGGAATGAGCAGTTCTTC.

V and J are TRBV2 and TRBJ1-1; D unclear. Trimming shortened V by 0 bases and J by 2 bases, and 19 bases separated the two germline ends. CDR3 size: 18 residues. Germline V lookup: CDR1 SNHLY, CDR2 FYNNEI. CDR3 DNA sequence: TGTGCCAGCAGTGAAGCGCGGAGCCGCCCCGCTAGTAACACTGAAGCTTTCTTT. Encoded protein: CASSEARSRPASNTEAFF.

This clone was seen a handful of times. The chain employs TRBV19 and TRBJ1-1, with 8 bases identical to TRBD1. CDR3 size: 15 residues. CDR1 and CDR2 from the germline V gene are LNHDA and SQIVND (reference sequence). The V segment lost 1 base and the J segment 1 base; nucleotides outside the gene matches: 2. The CDR3 spells CASSIGTGWNTEAFF. The CDR3 nucleotides read TGTGCCAGTAGTATAGGGACAGGGTGGAACACTGAAGCTTTCTTT.

The gene calls are TRBV15 and TRBJ2-3, with TRBD2 matching 12 bases. Trimming at V came to 8 bases and at J to 3 bases, leaving 9 bases not matched to a gene. The CDR3 loop spans 16 amino acids. The germline V gene encodes CDR1 LNHNV and CDR2 YYDKDF (reference sequence). The CDR3 DNA sequence: TGTGCCACCGGCACTTCTAGCGGGGGGGCGACAGATACGCAGTATTTT. Protein: CATGTSSGGATDTQYF. Complete variable domain (other parts from reference TRBV15 and TRBJ2-3): DAMVIQNPRYQVTQFGKPVTLSCSQTLNHNVMYWYQQKSSQAPKLLFHYYDKDFNNEADTPDNFQSRRPNTSFCFLDIRSPGLGDTAMYLCATGTSSGGATDTQYFGPGTRLTVL.

The genes are TRBV7-2 and TRBJ2-3; the D is unclear. V lost 5 bases and J 6 bases, leaving 15 bases between the germline ends. The CDR3 totals 14 residues. Germline values: CDR1 SGHTA, CDR2 FQGNSA. The CDR3 reads CASSPMLVSDTQYF. The CDR3 DNA sequence: TGTGCCAGCAGCCCCATGCTAGTTTCGGATACGCAGTATTTT.

This rearrangement joins TRBV7-9 to TRBJ2-7, with 8 bases matching TRBD1. Germline V gene data show CDR1 as SEHNR and CDR2 as FQNEAQ (reference sequence). The J segment lost 2 bases and the V segment lost 1 base, leaving 4 bases of the junction unmatched. The length of the CDR3 is 15 residues. The chain's CDR3 is CASSLDGQGTYEQYF. CDR3 nucleotide sequence: TGTGCCAGCAGCTTAGACGGACAGGGTACCTACGAGCAGTACTTC.

This chain connects TRBV24-1 to TRBJ1-1; 8 bases align to TRBD1. The ends lost 4 bases at V and 8 bases at J; junction bases unmatched: 11. The length of the CDR3 is 15 residues. Germline values: CDR1 KGHDR, CDR2 SFDVKD. The CDR3 is CATSDPNRGYKEAFF. CDR3 coding DNA: TGTGCCACCAGTGACCCGAACAGGGGGTATAAAGAAGCTTTCTTT.

This chain uses TRBV15 with TRBJ2-5; TRBD1 matches at 7 bases. J gave up 0 bases and V 5 bases, and 3 bases lay outside the gene matches. This CDR3 is 14 amino acids long. In germline, CDR1 is LNHNV, CDR2 YYDKDF (reference sequence). The CDR3 DNA follows: TGTGCCACCAGCCTCACAGGGGACCAAGAGACCCAGTACTTC. The encoded protein is CATSLTGDQETQYF.

The sample holds one count of this clone. V gene TRBV15 combines with J gene TRBJ2-1; D is perhaps TRBD2 (6 bases). The V end was cut by 0 bases, the J end by 16 bases, with 13 bases between. Germline assignment: CDR1 LNHNV and CDR2 YYDKDF (reference sequence). The CDR3 consists of 12 residues. CDR3: CATSRDGDSLFF. The CDR3 DNA reads TGTGCCACCAGCAGAGATGGGGACTCCCTCTTCTTC.

This clone was seen once. This rearrangement joins TRBV7-9 to TRBJ2-7; D may be TRBD2 (5 bases). Germline CDR1 is SEHNR and CDR2 is FQNEAQ (reference sequence). The length of the CDR3 is 12 residues. V lost 3 bases and J lost 7, with 10 bases in between. This CDR3 reads CASSFSDFEQYF. DNA for the CDR3: TGTGCCAGCAGCTTCTCGGACTTTGAGCAGTACTTC.

The chain employs TRBV20-1 and TRBJ2-3; D unresolved. Germline-derived CDR1 and CDR2 are DFQATT and SNEGSKA (reference sequence). The CDR3 extends over 11 amino acids. Trimming stripped 3 bases from V and 4 bases from J, with 5 bases between. CDR3 coding DNA: TGCAGTGCTAGCTGGCCAGATACGCAGTATTTT. Translation gives CSASWPDTQYF.

This clone was detected only a few times. The rearrangement links TRBV24-1 to TRBJ1-6, with D unclear. The ends were cut back, 5 bases at V and 4 bases at J, with 5 bases in the middle. Germline assignment: CDR1 KGHDR and CDR2 SFDVKD. The CDR3 is made up of 13 amino acids. The DNA of the CDR3 is TGTGCCACCAGTGCTCGGTATAATTCACCCCTCCACTTT. It yields the protein CATSARYNSPLHF.

This clone was detected once. The chain carries TRBV5-4 and TRBJ2-7, with TRBD1 as a possible D gene (6 bases). Looked up from germline, CDR1 is SGHNT and CDR2 is YYREEE (reference sequence). Trimming took off 4 bases at V and 5 bases at J, with 13 bases between the two ends. The length of the CDR3 is 13 residues. The CDR3 DNA sequence: TGTGCCAGCAGCCCACGGGCAGGGGACGAGCAGTACTTC. It yields the protein CASSPRAGDEQYF.

The J gene is TRBJ1-5, the V gene TRBV20-1; D unclear. The CDR3 extends over 12 amino acids. V was shortened by 3 bases and J by 3 bases, with 6 bases between the two germline ends. Germline CDR1 and CDR2: DFQATT and SNEGSKA (reference sequence). The CDR3 loop is CSASLLNQPQHF. DNA of the CDR3: TGCAGTGCTAGTCTTCTCAATCAGCCCCAGCATTTT.

This CDR3 reads CASSDVGGLIGNTIYF. CDR3 in DNA: TGTGCCAGCAGTGACGTTGGGGGACTTATCGGAAACACCATATATTTT. This chain joins TRBV2 and TRBJ1-3, with D maybe TRBD1 (5 bases). With 3 bases removed from V and 4 bases from J, the gap between germline ends came to 16 bases. The CDR3 has 16 amino acids. Germline values: CDR1 SNHLY, CDR2 FYNNEI. Complete variable domain (other parts from reference TRBV2 and TRBJ1-3): EPEVTQTPSHQVTQMGQEVILRCVPISNHLYFYWYRQILGQKVEFLVSFYNNEISEKSEIFDDQFSVERPDGSNFTLKIRSTKLEDSAMYFCASSDVGGLIGNTIYFGEGSWLTVV.

The rearrangement joins TRBV29-1 to TRBJ2-1; 8 bases are shared with TRBD2. V gave up 4 bases and J gave up 7 bases; unmatched junction bases: 12. The CDR3 length is 15 residues. Germline V gives CDR1 SQVTM, CDR2 ANQGSEA. The CDR3 loop reads CSVGALSGGPNEQFF. CDR3 nucleotides: TGCAGCGTTGGGGCCCTAAGCGGGGGCCCTAATGAGCAGTTCTTC.

This clone showed up just once. The genes are TRBV5-1 and TRBJ1-4; no definite D call. V lost 4 bases and J lost 1, with 17 bases in between. The CDR3 is 17 amino acids. Germline lookup yields CDR1 SGHRS and CDR2 YFSETQ. CDR3 nucleotides: TGCGCCAGCAGCCAAAGCGCCTCAGGAGGAACTAATGAAAAACTGTTTTTT. It specifies CASSQSASGGTNEKLFF.